The 10 T cell receptor beta chains given below trace back to one sample, sequenced in a study of T cell repertoires in cytomegalovirus infection. These receptors' antigens are unknown. MiXCR was run by TCRdb on the reads, yielding one entry per CDR3 protein. The top ten hold less than 80% of the sample, which has 90,000 to 120,000 distinct CDR3 sequences, over 40% seen once. The source material was CD8+ T cells from cultured PBMCs, sampled from culture after CMV antigen stimulation. The receptor set was obtained from a human donor in good health (CMV status not recorded). Some clones in this sample may be carry-over from other donors' samples.

CDR3 nucleotide sequence: TGTGCCAGCAGTTTGGGGACAGGGATTGCTCAGCCCCAGCATTTT. Protein sequence: CASSLGTGIAQPQHF. V and J are TRBV27 and TRBJ1-5, with 9 bases matching TRBD1. With 3 bases clipped from V and 6 bases from J, the junction kept 6 bases outside the gene matches. In germline, CDR1 is MNHEY, CDR2 SMNVEV (reference sequence). The CDR3 contains 15 residues.

V usage is TRBV3-1 and J usage is TRBJ1-1; D is perhaps TRBD1 (6 bases). V gave up 8 bases and J gave up 4 bases, with 8 bases separating them. CDR1 and CDR2 (germline): LGHDT, YNNKEL (reference sequence). The CDR3 contains 11 residues. In DNA form, the CDR3 reads TGTGCCAGCGGGGGGGCCACTGAAGCTTTCTTT. Translation gives CASGGATEAFF.

CDR3 region: CSASSLGQGAYEQFF. In nucleotides, the CDR3 is TGCAGTGCTAGTAGTCTAGGCCAGGGGGCTTATGAGCAGTTCTTC. The V and J genes are TRBV20-1 and TRBJ2-1, with 8 bases aligning to TRBD1. Trimming at V came to 3 bases and at J to 8 bases, leaving 12 bases not matched to a gene. CDR3 length equals 15 residues. Germline CDR1 reads DFQATT; CDR2 reads SNEGSKA (reference sequence).

The rearrangement links TRBV14 to TRBJ1-1; 12 positions match TRBD1. CDR3 length: 19 amino acids. The germline V gene has CDR1 SGHDN and CDR2 FVKESK. J was trimmed by 1 base and V by 2 bases; bases with no gene match: 11. The CDR3 protein is CASSQFLPGQGAGNTEAFF. CDR3 bases: TGTGCCAGCAGCCAATTTCTCCCGGGACAGGGGGCTGGGAACACTGAAGCTTTCTTT.

CDR3 sequence reads: CASSARQVSYEQYF. CDR3 in DNA: TGTGCCAGCAGCGCTCGACAGGTGTCCTACGAGCAGTACTTC. The chain joins TRBV7-6 to TRBJ2-7, with D tentatively TRBD1 (6 bases). The germline gives CDR1 SGHVS, CDR2 FNYEAQ. Trimming took 5 bases from V and 1 from J, leaving 12 bases between them. CDR3 length equals 14 residues.

This clonotype has more than one count but fewer than ten. The chain is built from TRBV6-6 and TRBJ2-3, with 13 bases aligning to TRBD2. Looked up from germline, CDR1 is MNHNY and CDR2 is SVGAGI (reference sequence). J lost 5 bases, V lost 2 bases, and 16 bases had no gene match. The CDR3 runs 20 residues. The CDR3 coding sequence is TGTGCCAGCAGTTACCCCAATAAGTTGACTAGCGGGGGGAACAGAGATACGCAGTATTTT. The encoded protein is CASSYPNKLTSGGNRDTQYF.

The V and J genes are TRBV2 and TRBJ2-7, with 7 bases aligning to TRBD1. Germline V lookup: CDR1 SNHLY, CDR2 FYNNEI. With 8 bases clipped from V and 2 bases from J, the junction kept 6 bases outside the gene matches. There are 13 residues in the CDR3. The CDR3, as DNA: TGTGCCAGCCACGGACAGGCCACCTACGAGCAGTACTTC. Translating it yields CASHGQATYEQYF.

The chain has TRBV7-6 and TRBJ2-7, with TRBD1 matching 8 bases. The CDR3 is made up of 13 amino acids. The J segment lost 3 bases and the V segment lost 9 bases, leaving 7 bases of the junction unmatched. Looked up from germline, CDR1 is SGHVS and CDR2 is FNYEAQ. The CDR3 spells CASASDRVYEQYF. In DNA, the CDR3 is TGTGCCAGTGCCTCGGACAGGGTCTACGAGCAGTACTTC. The full variable domain, completed using reference TRBV7-6 and TRBJ2-7, is GAGVSQSPRYKVTKRGQDVALRCDPISGHVSLYWYRQALGQGPEFLTYFNYEAQQDKSGLPNDRFSAERPEGSISTLTIQRTEQRDSAMYRCASASDRVYEQYFGPGTRLTVT.

The V and J genes are TRBV5-4 and TRBJ1-5, with D uncertain. The CDR3 extends over 14 amino acids. CDR1 and CDR2 (germline): SGHNT, YYREEE (reference sequence). Trimming removed 4 bases at V and 5 bases at J, with 13 bases between. As DNA, the CDR3 is TGTGCCAGCAGCCTGATAGGGTCTGATCAGCCCCAGCATTTT. Its translation is CASSLIGSDQPQHF.

This clonotype showed up just a few times. The rearrangement joins TRBV4-1 to TRBJ1-1, with D perhaps matching TRBD1 (5 bases). CDR1 and CDR2 from the germline V gene are MGHRA and YSYEKL. This CDR3 comprises 17 residues. Trimming removed 0 bases at V and 0 bases at J, with 14 bases between. The CDR3 bases are TGCGCCAGCAGCCAAGATTCAGGGTTTTTGTTGAACACTGAAGCTTTCTTT. Its translation is CASSQDSGFLLNTEAFF.